This T cell receptor beta chain was observed in a study of blood T cell repertoires in COVID-19. About the study: Specimens from acute and convalescent COVID-19 originated in the United States, Italy and Spain. Nucleic acid was either cDNA or gDNA, and it came from T cells, B-cell-depleted T cells, or PBMCs.

Study processing details: Amplification of reference gene primers provided the estimated nucleated cell counts. Method: immunoSEQ multiplex PCR; TCRdb's copy keeps in-frame clones and lacks some. V and J calls and clone size are copied from that table; D and trimming were computed from the DNA. The sample holds around 250,000 clones, 86% seen once. After removal of 7 bases from V and 2 bases from J, the junction contained 6 bases not matched to a gene. Germline lookup yields CDR1 MDHEN and CDR2 SYDVKM. This CDR3 contains 14 residues. Input material: peripheral blood. The V and J genes are TRBV28 and TRBJ2-7, with TRBD1 matching 9 bases. The TCR comes from a man between 60 and 70 years old with acute or convalescent COVID-19. Here the CDR3 reads CASTPRTGAYEQYF. In nucleotides, the CDR3 is TGTGCCAGCACCCCCCGGACAGGGGCCTACGAGCAGTACTTC.